These 20 T cell receptor beta chains came from one sample sequenced in a study of T-cell memory formation after mild COVID-19. From the 5' RACE reads, TCRdb called clonotypes with MiXCR, one entry per CDR3 protein. The table has fewer than 350,000 distinct CDR3 sequences, more than 13% seen once. Sequenced input: PBMCs or a T cell subset sorted from them (not recorded which). The receptors come from a man aged 18-30 years who had mild COVID-19 (a few samples of this study predate the infection). Cell type and time point are not known.

The chain carries TRBV11-2 and TRBJ2-1, with 13 positions matching TRBD2. J lost 10 bases, V lost 4 bases, and 13 bases had no gene match. The CDR3 consists of 17 residues. Looked up from germline, CDR1 is SGHAT and CDR2 is FQNNGV. CDR3 protein: CASSSTRTSGGSGEQFF. As DNA, the CDR3 is TGTGCCAGCAGCTCGACTCGGACTAGCGGGGGCTCCGGCGAGCAGTTCTTC.

This chain uses TRBV5-1 with TRBJ1-4; possibly TRBD1 for D (5 bases). The CDR3 runs 15 residues. Per the germline V gene, CDR1 is SGHRS and CDR2 is YFSETQ. Between the trimmed V and J ends, which lost 0 bases and 8 bases, there was a span of 14 bases. The CDR3 loop reads CASSLAGTPGEKLFF. The CDR3 DNA reads TGCGCCAGCAGCTTGGCCGGGACCCCAGGGGAAAAACTGTTTTTT.

This chain links TRBV5-6 with TRBJ2-1, with a weak D call TRBD2 (5 bases). The CDR3 runs to 16 residues. V was trimmed by 4 bases and J by 0 bases, leaving 14 bases between them. Germline CDR1 SGHDT, CDR2 YYEEEE. The DNA of the CDR3 is TGTGCCAGCAGCACACTAGTAGTAAGCTCCTACAATGAGCAGTTCTTC. This translates into CASSTLVVSSYNEQFF. Combining the CDR3 with reference TRBV5-6 and TRBJ2-1 gives the whole variable domain DAGVTQSPTHLIKTRGQQVTLRCSPKSGHDTVSWYQQALGQGPQFIFQYYEEEERQRGNFPDRFSGHQFPNYSSELNVNALLLGDSALYLCASSTLVVSSYNEQFFGPGTRLTVL.

This clonotype has a handful of counts. V gene TRBV7-2 combines with J gene TRBJ2-3; D remains unclear. The CDR3 consists of 14 residues. Germline V lookup: CDR1 SGHTA, CDR2 FQGNSA. V was clipped by 1 base and J by 6 bases, with 11 bases between them. The CDR3 region has the DNA TGTGCCAGCAGCTTAGGAAGCTCGGCGGATACGCAGTATTTT. It specifies CASSLGSSADTQYF.

This clonotype was found many times. This chain connects TRBV13 to TRBJ2-1; 10 nucleotides match TRBD1. Germline CDR1 and CDR2: PRHDT and FYEKMQ (reference sequence). Trimming cost V 1 base and J 11 bases; bases outside gene matches: 8. The CDR3 consists of 15 residues. The CDR3 region is CASSLETGTGEKQFF. CDR3 coding DNA: TGTGCCAGCAGCTTAGAAACCGGGACAGGGGAGAAGCAGTTCTTC. The full variable domain, with the rest looked up from reference TRBV13 and TRBJ2-1, is AAGVIQSPRHLIKEKRETATLKCYPIPRHDTVYWYQQGPGQDPQFLISFYEKMQSDKGSIPDRFSAQQFSDYHSELNMSSLELGDSALYFCASSLETGTGEKQFFGPGTRLTVL.

The chain is built from TRBV5-1 and TRBJ2-5; 8 bases align to TRBD2. Germline values: CDR1 SGHRS, CDR2 YFSETQ. This CDR3 has 15 residues. After removal of 5 bases from V and 1 base from J, the junction contained 7 bases not matched to a gene. CDR3 sequence: CASSTQLAVQETQYF. Written as DNA, the CDR3 is TGCGCCAGCAGTACCCAACTAGCGGTCCAAGAGACCCAGTACTTC.

This clonotype was observed a handful of times. This chain uses TRBV4-1 with TRBJ2-7, with D possibly called TRBD1 or TRBD2 (5 bases each). Trimming pared 3 bases from V and 2 bases from J, leaving 14 bases between. Germline CDR1 and CDR2: MGHRA and YSYEKL. The CDR3 has 15 amino acids. The CDR3 sequence: CASSQASGDAYEQYV. DNA for the CDR3: TGCGCCAGCAGCCAGGCATCTGGGGACGCCTACGAGCAGTACGTC.

CDR3 DNA: TGCGCCAGCAGCCAAGAGCCCGGGACAGGGTTTTTTGGCTACACCTTC. This codes for CASSQEPGTGFFGYTF. The genes are TRBV4-1 and TRBJ1-2; 9 nucleotides agree with TRBD1. The germline gives CDR1 MGHRA, CDR2 YSYEKL. J was trimmed by 7 bases and V by 0 bases; bases with no gene match: 9. The CDR3 loop spans 16 amino acids.

The rearrangement joins TRBV9 to TRBJ2-1; 11 bases line up with TRBD2. This CDR3 is 16 amino acids long. The J segment lost 5 bases and the V segment lost 4 bases, leaving 8 bases of the junction unmatched. CDR1 and CDR2 (germline): SGDLS, YYNGEE. The CDR3 region has the DNA TGTGCCAGCAGCCGTAGCGGGGGGGCTATAGACAATGAGCAGTTCTTC. Translating gives CASSRSGGAIDNEQFF.

A few counts support this clonotype. The chain is built from TRBV20-1 and TRBJ2-1; possible D gene TRBD2, 6 bases. This CDR3 comprises 15 residues. V was clipped by 5 bases and J by 2 bases, with 16 bases between them. Per germline, CDR1 DFQATT and CDR2 SNEGSKA (reference sequence). The CDR3 spells CSAPPRGTPYNEQFF. CDR3 nucleotides: TGCAGTGCTCCTCCCCGGGGGACCCCCTACAATGAGCAGTTCTTC.

The chain joins TRBV11-1 to TRBJ2-5; 9 bases match TRBD1. CDR3 length: 15 amino acids. In germline, CDR1 is SGHAT, CDR2 FQDESV (reference sequence). The V segment lost 4 bases and the J segment 3 bases; nucleotides outside the gene matches: 6. CDR3: CASSWSGTGKETQYF. The CDR3, as DNA: TGTGCCAGCAGCTGGTCCGGGACAGGGAAAGAGACCCAGTACTTC.

The rearrangement joins TRBV30 to TRBJ2-3; 10 bases map to TRBD2. The ends lost 4 bases at V and 0 bases at J; junction bases unmatched: 10. Germline CDR1 reads GTSNPN; CDR2 reads SVGIG (reference sequence). This CDR3 has 17 residues. CDR3 coding DNA: TGTGCCTGGAAGGGGCTAGCGGGGGCTTCTAGCACAGATACGCAGTATTTT. It yields the protein CAWKGLAGASSTDTQYF.

The chain couples TRBV6-6 to TRBJ1-1; the D gene is possibly TRBD1 (6 bases). Trimming cost V 0 bases and J 5 bases, with 19 bases left between them. Germline CDR1 is MNHNY and CDR2 is SVGAGI (reference sequence). CDR3 size: 17 residues. The CDR3 DNA sequence: TGTGCCAGCAGTTACTCGATCTTTTCGGGGGGGCTAACTGAAGCTTTCTTT. Translated: CASSYSIFSGGLTEAFF.

Many counts were recorded for this clonotype. The chain joins TRBV6-5 to TRBJ2-5, with D perhaps assigned TRBD1 or TRBD2 (5 bases each). Trimming cost V 6 bases and J 7 bases, with 12 bases left between them. There are 12 residues in the CDR3. Germline CDR1 MNHEY, CDR2 SVGAGI. The DNA of the CDR3 is TGTGCCAGCAGCCGCAGTGGGGGGACCCAGTACTTC. Translating gives CASSRSGGTQYF.

This clonotype was detected a few times. This chain uses TRBV18 with TRBJ1-3; unclear D gene. V lost 1 base and J 4 bases, leaving 20 bases between the germline ends. This CDR3 region has 18 residues. Germline V lookup: CDR1 KGHSH, CDR2 LQKENI. CDR3 nucleotides: TGTGCCAGCTCACCACTGAATGGGGATCTCGCAGGAGGAAACACCATATATTTT. Translated, it gives CASSPLNGDLAGGNTIYF.

The chain employs TRBV6-1 and TRBJ2-5, with 7 positions matching TRBD1. CDR1 and CDR2 (germline): MNHNS, SASEGT. This CDR3 has 13 residues. With 1 base clipped from V and 7 bases from J, the junction kept 3 bases outside the gene matches. CDR3 sequence reads: CASSEEGAGTQYF. The CDR3 DNA is TGTGCCAGCAGTGAAGAGGGGGCCGGGACCCAGTACTTC.

The chain combines TRBV29-1 with TRBJ2-1; D remains unclear. The CDR3 is 14 amino acids. The germline CDR1 and CDR2 sequences are SQVTM and ANQGSEA. Deletions cut 4 bases from V and 7 bases from J, with 17 bases between. The CDR3, as DNA: TGCAGCGTTGCCCTCGGACCTATGGGGAATGAGCAGTTCTTC. Protein product: CSVALGPMGNEQFF.

In its sample, this clonotype was seen many times. The chain uses TRBV5-1 and TRBJ2-3, with D perhaps TRBD2 (5 bases). V lost 0 bases and J 3 bases, leaving 11 bases between the germline ends. The V gene's germline CDR1 is SGHRS and CDR2 YFSETQ. The CDR3 loop spans 15 amino acids. The CDR3, as DNA: TGCGCCAGCAGCTTGGGATTTGCGGGTACAGATACGCAGTATTTT. Its translation is CASSLGFAGTDTQYF.

This clonotype showed up just a few times. The V and J genes are TRBV6-5 and TRBJ1-4, with D possibly TRBD1 on 5 matching bases. V lost 2 bases and J lost 10, with 14 bases in between. The CDR3 runs to 14 residues. CDR1 is MNHEY and CDR2 is SVGAGI in the germline V gene. The DNA of the CDR3 is TGTGCCAGCAGTTACGACCGGGGGATAGGAAAACTGTTTTTT. It encodes CASSYDRGIGKLFF.

The chain joins TRBV7-9 to TRBJ1-4; D remains unclear. CDR3 size: 15 residues. From germline, CDR1 is SEHNR and CDR2 FQNEAQ (reference sequence). The V end lost 5 bases, the J end lost 2 bases, and 12 bases lay between the germline ends. The CDR3 region has the DNA TGTGCCAGCAGCCCTTTAGGACCGACTAATGAAAAACTGTTTTTT. This sequence encodes CASSPLGPTNEKLFF.